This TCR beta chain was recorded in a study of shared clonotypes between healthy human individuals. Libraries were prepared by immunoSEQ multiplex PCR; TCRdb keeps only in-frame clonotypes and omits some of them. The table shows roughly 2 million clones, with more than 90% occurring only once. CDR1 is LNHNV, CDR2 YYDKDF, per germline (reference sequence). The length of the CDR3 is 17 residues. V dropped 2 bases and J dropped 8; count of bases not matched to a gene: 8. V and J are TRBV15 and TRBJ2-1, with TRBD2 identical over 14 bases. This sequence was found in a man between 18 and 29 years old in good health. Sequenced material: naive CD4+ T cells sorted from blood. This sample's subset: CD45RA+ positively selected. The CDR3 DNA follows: TGTGCCACCAGCAGATCCGGGACTAGCGGGAGAATACATGAGCAGTTCTTC. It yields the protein CATSRSGTSGRIHEQFF.